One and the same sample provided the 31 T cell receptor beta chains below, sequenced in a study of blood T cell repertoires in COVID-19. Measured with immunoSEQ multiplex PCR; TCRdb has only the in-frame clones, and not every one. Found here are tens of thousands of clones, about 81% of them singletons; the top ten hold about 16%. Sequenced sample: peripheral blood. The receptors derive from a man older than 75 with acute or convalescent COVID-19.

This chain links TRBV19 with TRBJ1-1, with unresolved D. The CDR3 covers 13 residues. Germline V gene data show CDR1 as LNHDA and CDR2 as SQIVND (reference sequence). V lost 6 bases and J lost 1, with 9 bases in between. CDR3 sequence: CASRQAGNTEAFF. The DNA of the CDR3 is TGTGCCAGTAGGCAGGCTGGGAACACTGAAGCTTTCTTT.

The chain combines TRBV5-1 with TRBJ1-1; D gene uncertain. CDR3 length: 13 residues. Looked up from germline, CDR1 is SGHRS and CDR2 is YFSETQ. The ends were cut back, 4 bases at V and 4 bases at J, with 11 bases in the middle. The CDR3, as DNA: TGCGCCAGCAGCAGTCAGGATATCACTGAAGCTTTCTTT. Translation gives CASSSQDITEAFF.

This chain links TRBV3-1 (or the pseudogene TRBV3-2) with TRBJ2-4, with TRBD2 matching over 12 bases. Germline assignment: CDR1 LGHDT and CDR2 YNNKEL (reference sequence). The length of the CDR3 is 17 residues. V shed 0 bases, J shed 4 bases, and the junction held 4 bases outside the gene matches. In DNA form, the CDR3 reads TGTGCCAGCAGCCAAGATTCTAGCGGGGGGGGTAAAAACATTCAGTACTTC. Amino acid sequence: CASSQDSSGGGKNIQYF.

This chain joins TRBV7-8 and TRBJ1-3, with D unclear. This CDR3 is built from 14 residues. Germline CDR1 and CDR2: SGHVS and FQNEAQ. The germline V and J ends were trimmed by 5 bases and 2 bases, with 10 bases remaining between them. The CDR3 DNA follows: TGTGCCAGCAGCCCGAGAGCCACTGGAAACACCATATATTTT. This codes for CASSPRATGNTIYF.

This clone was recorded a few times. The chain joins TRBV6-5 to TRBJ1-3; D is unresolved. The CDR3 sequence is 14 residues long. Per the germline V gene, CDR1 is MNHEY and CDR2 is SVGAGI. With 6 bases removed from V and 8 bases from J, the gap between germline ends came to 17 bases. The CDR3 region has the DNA TGTGCCAGCAGCCCAACGCTTGGGGAGGACACCATATATTTT. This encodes CASSPTLGEDTIYF.

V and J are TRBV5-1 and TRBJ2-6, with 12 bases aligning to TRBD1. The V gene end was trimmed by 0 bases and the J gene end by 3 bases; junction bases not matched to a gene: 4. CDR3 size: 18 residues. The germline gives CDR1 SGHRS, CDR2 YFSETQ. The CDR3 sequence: CASSLGGQGALGANVLTF. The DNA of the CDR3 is TGCGCCAGCAGCTTGGGGGGACAGGGGGCGCTTGGGGCCAACGTCCTGACTTTC.

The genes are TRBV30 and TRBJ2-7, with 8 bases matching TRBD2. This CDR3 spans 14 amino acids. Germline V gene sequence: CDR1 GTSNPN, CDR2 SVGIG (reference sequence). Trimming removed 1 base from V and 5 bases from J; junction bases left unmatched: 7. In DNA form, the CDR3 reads TGTGCCTGGAGTGCCGGGGGGGGCGTGCACGAGCAGTACTTC. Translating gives CAWSAGGGVHEQYF.

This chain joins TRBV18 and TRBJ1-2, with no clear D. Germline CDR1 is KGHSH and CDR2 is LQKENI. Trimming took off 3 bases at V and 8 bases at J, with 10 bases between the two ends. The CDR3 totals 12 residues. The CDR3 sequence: CASSPETRGYTF. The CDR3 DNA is TGTGCCAGCTCACCCGAGACAAGAGGCTACACCTTC.

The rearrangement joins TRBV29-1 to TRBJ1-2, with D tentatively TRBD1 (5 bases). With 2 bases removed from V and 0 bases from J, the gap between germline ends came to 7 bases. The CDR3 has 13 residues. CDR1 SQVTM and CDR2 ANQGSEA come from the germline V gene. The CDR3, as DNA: TGCAGCGTTGAACAGGGATCTAACTATGGCTACACCTTC. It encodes CSVEQGSNYGYTF.

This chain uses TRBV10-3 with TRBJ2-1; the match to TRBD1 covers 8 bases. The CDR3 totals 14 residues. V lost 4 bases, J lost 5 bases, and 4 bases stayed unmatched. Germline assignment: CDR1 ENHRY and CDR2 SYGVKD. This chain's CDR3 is CAISVGQVNNEQFF. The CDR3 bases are TGTGCCATCAGTGTGGGACAGGTGAACAATGAGCAGTTCTTC.

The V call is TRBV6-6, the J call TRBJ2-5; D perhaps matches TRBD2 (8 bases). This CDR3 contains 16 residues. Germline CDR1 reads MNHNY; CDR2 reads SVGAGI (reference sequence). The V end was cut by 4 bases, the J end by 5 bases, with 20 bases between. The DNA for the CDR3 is TGTGCCAGCAGTTTTCCCCGGGAGGGGGCGGGGGAGACCCAGTACTTC. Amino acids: CASSFPREGAGETQYF.

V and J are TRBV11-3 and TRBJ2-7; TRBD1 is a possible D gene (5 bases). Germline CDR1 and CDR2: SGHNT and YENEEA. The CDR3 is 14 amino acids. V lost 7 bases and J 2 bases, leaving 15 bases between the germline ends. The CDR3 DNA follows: TGTGCCAGCACTCGTGGGGCCTACCCCTACGAGCAGTACTTC. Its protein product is CASTRGAYPYEQYF.

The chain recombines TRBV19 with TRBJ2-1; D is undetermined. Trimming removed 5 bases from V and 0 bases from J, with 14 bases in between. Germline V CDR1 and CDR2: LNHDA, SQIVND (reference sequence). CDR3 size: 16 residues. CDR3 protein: CASSARVASSYNEQFF. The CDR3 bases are TGTGCCAGTAGTGCCCGTGTAGCTAGCTCCTACAATGAGCAGTTCTTC.

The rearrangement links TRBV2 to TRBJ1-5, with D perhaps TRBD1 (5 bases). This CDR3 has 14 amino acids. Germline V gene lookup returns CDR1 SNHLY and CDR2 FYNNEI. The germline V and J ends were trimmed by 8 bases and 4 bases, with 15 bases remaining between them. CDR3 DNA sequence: TGTGCCAGCCTTCTTGGGGGGGAGAATCAGCCCCAGCATTTT. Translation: CASLLGGENQPQHF.

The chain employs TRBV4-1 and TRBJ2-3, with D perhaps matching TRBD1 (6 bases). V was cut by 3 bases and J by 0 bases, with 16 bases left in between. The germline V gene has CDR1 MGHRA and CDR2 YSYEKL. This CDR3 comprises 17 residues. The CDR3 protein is CASSQEQGDSSTDTQYF. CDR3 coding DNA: TGCGCCAGCAGCCAGGAACAGGGCGACTCTAGCACAGATACGCAGTATTTT.

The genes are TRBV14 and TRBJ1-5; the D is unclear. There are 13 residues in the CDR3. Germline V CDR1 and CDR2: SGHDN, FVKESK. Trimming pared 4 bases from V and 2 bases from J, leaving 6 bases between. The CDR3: CASSLSRNQPQHF. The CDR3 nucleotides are TGTGCCAGCAGCCTTTCTCGCAATCAGCCCCAGCATTTT.

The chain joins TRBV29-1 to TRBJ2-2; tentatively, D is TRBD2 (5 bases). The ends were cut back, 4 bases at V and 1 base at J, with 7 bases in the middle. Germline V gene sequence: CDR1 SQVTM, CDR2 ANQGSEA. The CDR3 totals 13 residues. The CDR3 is CSVGGLNTGELFF. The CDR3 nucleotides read TGCAGCGTTGGTGGACTGAACACCGGGGAGCTGTTTTTT.

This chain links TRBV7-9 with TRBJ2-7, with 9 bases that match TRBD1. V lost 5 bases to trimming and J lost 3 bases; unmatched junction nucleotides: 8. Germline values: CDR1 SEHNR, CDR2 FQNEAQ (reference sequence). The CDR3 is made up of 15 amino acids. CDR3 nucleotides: TGTGCCAGCAGCCCGTCCGGGACAGGGCGCTACGAGCAGTACTTC. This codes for CASSPSGTGRYEQYF.

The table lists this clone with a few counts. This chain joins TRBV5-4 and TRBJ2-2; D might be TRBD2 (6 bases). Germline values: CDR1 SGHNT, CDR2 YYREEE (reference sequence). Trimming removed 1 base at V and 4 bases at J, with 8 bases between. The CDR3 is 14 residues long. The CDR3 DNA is TGTGCCAGCAGCTTGCGGGGGATCACCGGGGAGCTGTTTTTT. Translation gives CASSLRGITGELFF.

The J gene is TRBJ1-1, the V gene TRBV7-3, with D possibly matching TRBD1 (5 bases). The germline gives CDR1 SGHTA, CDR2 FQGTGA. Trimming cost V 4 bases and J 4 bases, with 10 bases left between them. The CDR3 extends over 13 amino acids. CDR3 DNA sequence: TGTGCCAGCAGCTCCCGACAGTCCACTGAAGCTTTCTTT. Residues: CASSSRQSTEAFF.

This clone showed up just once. This chain's CDR3 is CASSEQGMGAKNIQYF. The CDR3 DNA is TGTGCCAGCAGCGAACAGGGGATGGGGGCCAAAAACATTCAGTACTTC. The chain joins TRBV9 to TRBJ2-4; TRBD1 aligns across 7 bases. This CDR3 contains 16 residues. The junction had 7 bases not matched to a gene; V was cut back by 3 bases and J by 1 base. The germline gives CDR1 SGDLS, CDR2 YYNGEE.

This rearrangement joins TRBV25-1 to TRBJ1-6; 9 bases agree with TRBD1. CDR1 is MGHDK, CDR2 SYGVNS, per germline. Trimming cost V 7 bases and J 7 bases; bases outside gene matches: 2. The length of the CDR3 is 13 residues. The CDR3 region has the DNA TGTGCCAGCAACGGACAGGGGAATTCACCCCTCCACTTT. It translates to CASNGQGNSPLHF.

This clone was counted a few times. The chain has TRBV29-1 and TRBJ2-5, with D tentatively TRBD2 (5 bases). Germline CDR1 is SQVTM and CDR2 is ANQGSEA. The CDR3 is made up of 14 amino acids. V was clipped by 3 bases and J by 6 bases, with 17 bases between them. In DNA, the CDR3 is TGCAGCGTTGAGCCCCTGGAGGAGGTAAAGACCCAGTACTTC. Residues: CSVEPLEEVKTQYF.

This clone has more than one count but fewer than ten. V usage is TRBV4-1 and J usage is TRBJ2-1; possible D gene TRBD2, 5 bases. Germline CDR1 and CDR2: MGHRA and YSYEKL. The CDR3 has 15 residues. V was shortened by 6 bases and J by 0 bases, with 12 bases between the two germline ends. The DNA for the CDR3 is TGCGCCAGCAGGCCCCTGGGGAGCTCCTACAATGAGCAGTTCTTC. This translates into CASRPLGSSYNEQFF.

CDR3 sequence reads: CASSGGFFVPLHF. CDR3 DNA sequence: TGTGCCAGCAGTGGCGGGTTTTTTGTACCCCTCCACTTT. This chain joins TRBV28 and TRBJ1-6, with no clear D. The CDR3 is 13 amino acids. V lost 5 bases to trimming and J lost 12 bases, with 14 bases between them. The germline CDR1 and CDR2 sequences are MDHEN and SYDVKM.

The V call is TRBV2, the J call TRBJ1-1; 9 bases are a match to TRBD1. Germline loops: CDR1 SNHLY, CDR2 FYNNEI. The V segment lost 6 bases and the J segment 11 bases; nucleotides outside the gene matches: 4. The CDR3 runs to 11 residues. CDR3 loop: CASSRDRDAFF. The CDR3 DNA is TGTGCCAGCAGCCGGGACAGGGATGCTTTCTTT.

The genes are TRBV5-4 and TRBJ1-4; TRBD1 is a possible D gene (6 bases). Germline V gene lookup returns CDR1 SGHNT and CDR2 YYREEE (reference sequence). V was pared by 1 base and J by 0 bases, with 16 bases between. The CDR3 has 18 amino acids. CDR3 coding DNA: TGTGCCAGCAGCTTGATTCAGGGGACTATTGCAACTAATGAAAAACTGTTTTTT. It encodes CASSLIQGTIATNEKLFF.

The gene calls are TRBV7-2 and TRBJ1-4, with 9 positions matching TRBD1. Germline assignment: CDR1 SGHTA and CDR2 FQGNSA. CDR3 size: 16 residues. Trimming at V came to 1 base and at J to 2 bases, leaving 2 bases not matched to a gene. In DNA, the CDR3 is TGTGCCAGCAGCTTAGACGGACAGGGGACTAATGAAAAACTGTTTTTT. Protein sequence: CASSLDGQGTNEKLFF.

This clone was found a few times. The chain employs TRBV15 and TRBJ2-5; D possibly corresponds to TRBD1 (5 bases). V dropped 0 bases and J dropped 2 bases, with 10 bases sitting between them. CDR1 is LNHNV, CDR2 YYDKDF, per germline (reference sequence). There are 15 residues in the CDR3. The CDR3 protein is CATSRDVGAQETQYF. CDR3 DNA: TGTGCCACCAGCAGAGACGTAGGGGCGCAAGAGACCCAGTACTTC.

DNA of the CDR3: TGCGCCAGCAGTAACAGGGCTAACGGGGAGCTGTTTTTT. It encodes CASSNRANGELFF. This chain uses TRBV5-1 with TRBJ2-2, with D possibly TRBD1 on 6 matching bases. V lost 5 bases and J 7 bases, leaving 12 bases between the germline ends. Germline loops: CDR1 SGHRS, CDR2 YFSETQ. CDR3 length equals 13 residues.

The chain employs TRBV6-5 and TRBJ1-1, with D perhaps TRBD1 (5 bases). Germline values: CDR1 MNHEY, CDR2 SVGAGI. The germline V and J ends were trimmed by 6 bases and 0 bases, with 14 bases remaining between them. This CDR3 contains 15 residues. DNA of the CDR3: TGTGCCAGCAGAAATATGGACAAAATGAACACTGAAGCTTTCTTT. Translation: CASRNMDKMNTEAFF.